This entry is about one TCR beta chain. Its cognate antigen is unknown. At one of its ends the junction is not consistent with the germline gene, which may arise from a read error. Each cDNA held unique molecular identifiers, and template switching gave it a universal primer site. Each CDR3 protein is one row after TCRdb ran MiXCR on the 5' RACE reads. The sample has about 1.7 million distinct CDR3 sequences; about 32% are singletons. This specimen belongs to a study of identical twins. Study conclusions and caveats: Instead of following the same donors, the conclusions were based on cross-sectional statistical analysis. Beta out-of-frame sequences showed weaker excess sharing between twins.

The CDR3 is made up of 16 amino acids. This TCR was recovered from a newborn girl in good health. The V gene is TRBV12-3 or TRBV12-4, the J gene TRBJ2-5; no reliable D call. Sequenced material: cord blood. The CDR3 reads CASSLSVRPLKEIQYF. DNA of the CDR3: TGTGCCAGCAGTTTGAGTGTCCGTCCCCTTAAAGAGATCCAGTACTTC.